The next 17 T cell receptor beta chains were all read from a single sample in a study of identifying expanded T cells in peripheral blood. Assay used: immunoSEQ multiplex PCR; TCRdb lists only in-frame clones, some missing. The sample contains roughly 86,000 clones, roughly 81% of which appear only once. The source material was blood. These receptors were taken from a person between 18 and 70 years old in good health.

This chain connects TRBV11-3 to TRBJ2-2; D is possibly TRBD1 or TRBD2 (5 bases each). This CDR3 contains 15 residues. The V end was cut by 1 base, the J end by 4 bases, with 10 bases between. Germline values: CDR1 SGHNT, CDR2 YENEEA. The CDR3 DNA reads TGTGCCAGCAGCTTAGTTGGTGGGGGCACCGGGGAGCTGTTTTTT. This translates into CASSLVGGGTGELFF.

V and J are TRBV16 and TRBJ1-2; 7 bases match TRBD1. CDR1 is KGHSY, CDR2 FQNENV, per germline. The CDR3 length is 14 residues. Trimming cost V 4 bases and J 4 bases; bases outside gene matches: 6. CDR3 DNA sequence: TGTGCCAGCAGCCGCACGACAGGGTCCTATGGCTACACCTTC. Protein: CASSRTTGSYGYTF.

The chain carries TRBV19 and TRBJ1-2; TRBD1 is a possible D gene (6 bases). Germline CDR1 is LNHDA and CDR2 is SQIVND (reference sequence). V shed 3 bases and J shed 6 bases, with 14 bases lying between them. This CDR3 is 14 amino acids long. Here the CDR3 reads CASSIRTGRNGYTF. Here the CDR3 DNA reads TGTGCCAGTAGTATTCGCACAGGGAGGAATGGCTACACCTTC.

The chain is built from TRBV7-2 and TRBJ1-6; 8 bases agree with TRBD1. Germline CDR1 and CDR2: SGHTA and FQGNSA. The CDR3 sequence is 12 residues long. The J segment lost 12 bases and the V segment lost 5 bases, leaving 3 bases of the junction unmatched. This CDR3 is CASSTDRGPLHF. The CDR3 DNA follows: TGTGCCAGCAGCACCGACAGGGGACCCCTCCACTTT.

The rearrangement links TRBV2 to TRBJ2-7, with 10 bases lining up with TRBD2. CDR1 SNHLY and CDR2 FYNNEI come from the germline V gene. J lost 3 bases, V lost 3 bases, and 5 bases had no gene match. CDR3 length: 15 residues. CDR3: CASSEASGGIYEQYF. The CDR3 coding sequence is TGTGCCAGCAGTGAGGCTAGCGGGGGTATCTACGAGCAGTACTTC.

For this clone: The same CDR3 arises from other DNA sequences in this sample as well. The chain uses TRBV7-9 and TRBJ2-6; tentative D call: TRBD1 (6 bases). This CDR3 region has 16 residues. CDR1 SEHNR and CDR2 FQNEAQ come from the germline V gene (reference sequence). V was trimmed by 5 bases and J by 1 base, leaving 12 bases between them. CDR3 in amino acids: CASSETTGSGANVLTF. The CDR3 bases are TGTGCCAGCAGCGAGACGACAGGATCTGGGGCCAACGTCCTGACTTTC. The whole variable domain, filled in from reference TRBV7-9 and TRBJ2-6, reads DTGVSQNPRHKITKRGQNVTFRCDPISEHNRLYWYRQTLGQGPEFLTYFQNEAQLEKSRLLSDRFSAERPKGSFSTLEIQRTEQGDSAMYLCASSETTGSGANVLTFGAGSRLTVL.

The V gene is TRBV4-3, the J gene TRBJ1-2; D is possibly TRBD1 (6 bases). Germline loops: CDR1 LGHNA, CDR2 YSLEER. The CDR3 totals 15 residues. With 1 base removed from V and 4 bases from J, the gap between germline ends came to 13 bases. Here the CDR3 reads CASSQALGQSYGYTF. The CDR3 DNA reads as TGCGCCAGCAGCCAAGCGTTAGGACAGTCCTATGGCTACACCTTC.

This chain connects TRBV5-1 to TRBJ2-7, with a weak D call TRBD1 (5 bases). The CDR3 spans 13 residues. Trimming left V 2 bases short and J 5 bases short, with 11 bases between. CDR1 is SGHRS and CDR2 is YFSETQ in the germline V gene. The CDR3: CASSLAGFDEQYF. CDR3 nucleotide sequence: TGCGCCAGCAGCTTAGCAGGGTTCGACGAGCAGTACTTC.

Only one count was recorded for this clone. The rearrangement links TRBV7-8 to TRBJ2-5; D remains ambiguous. Trimming cost V 5 bases and J 2 bases, with 9 bases left between them. Germline V gene lookup returns CDR1 SGHVS and CDR2 FQNEAQ. The CDR3 is made up of 13 amino acids. CDR3 in DNA: TGTGCCAGCAGCCCCCCGATTCAAGAGACCCAGTACTTC. Translated, it gives CASSPPIQETQYF.

The chain employs TRBV2 and TRBJ1-1, with D perhaps matching TRBD1 (6 bases). CDR1 SNHLY and CDR2 FYNNEI come from the germline V gene. V lost 4 bases and J 3 bases, leaving 12 bases between the germline ends. The CDR3 sequence is 14 residues long. The CDR3 loop reads CASSVGRGYTEAFF. The CDR3 nucleotides are TGTGCCAGCAGTGTGGGCAGGGGATACACTGAAGCTTTCTTT.

This rearrangement joins TRBV18 to TRBJ1-1; 9 nucleotides agree with TRBD1. The germline gives CDR1 KGHSH, CDR2 LQKENI. V lost 3 bases, J lost 11 bases, and 10 bases stayed unmatched. This CDR3 region has 14 residues. The CDR3 region is CASSPGSWTGEAFF. The CDR3, as DNA: TGTGCCAGCTCACCGGGTAGTTGGACAGGGGAGGCTTTCTTT.

The J gene is TRBJ2-7, the V gene TRBV11-1; 7 nucleotides agree with TRBD2. This CDR3 region has 17 residues. Germline CDR1 and CDR2: SGHAT and FQDESV (reference sequence). V lost 5 bases to trimming and J lost 0 bases; unmatched junction nucleotides: 13. CDR3 nucleotides: TGTGCCAGCAGCCTCGGACACGGAAGCGGGGTCTCCTACGAGCAGTACTTC. This codes for CASSLGHGSGVSYEQYF.

This clone was observed a few times. This chain joins TRBV19 and TRBJ2-1; 9 bases agree with TRBD1. This CDR3 contains 15 residues. CDR1 and CDR2 (germline): LNHDA, SQIVND (reference sequence). Germline trimming cut 5 bases from V and 7 bases from J; bases unmatched to any gene: 9. The CDR3, as DNA: TGTGCCAGTAGTCCCTGGGGGACAGGGACGAATGAGCAGTTCTTC. Its translation: CASSPWGTGTNEQFF.

V gene TRBV27 combines with J gene TRBJ2-7; no definite D call. Germline V gives CDR1 MNHEY, CDR2 SMNVEV (reference sequence). Trimming removed 3 bases from V and 2 bases from J, with 11 bases in between. The CDR3 sequence is 14 residues long. This CDR3 reads CASSFQLRTYEQYF. The CDR3 region has the DNA TGTGCCAGCAGTTTCCAGCTTCGCACCTACGAGCAGTACTTC.

This sequence joins TRBV19 and TRBJ2-1, with 13 bases fitting TRBD2. The V gene end was trimmed by 5 bases and the J gene end by 8 bases; junction bases not matched to a gene: 9. The CDR3 has 16 amino acids. Germline-derived CDR1 and CDR2 are LNHDA and SQIVND (reference sequence). The CDR3 region has the DNA TGTGCCAGTAGTGCACTAGCGGGGGGGCTTTCGGATGAGCAGTTCTTC. Encoded protein: CASSALAGGLSDEQFF.

This clone has a single count. This chain uses TRBV7-6 with TRBJ2-2; 10 bases fit TRBD2. The J segment lost 3 bases and the V segment lost 5 bases, leaving 12 bases of the junction unmatched. CDR1 is SGHVS and CDR2 is FNYEAQ in the germline V gene. CDR3 size: 18 residues. This chain's CDR3 is CASSPRPAAGGYTGELFF. CDR3 nucleotide sequence: TGTGCCAGCAGCCCCCGCCCGGCAGCGGGGGGGTACACCGGGGAGCTGTTTTTT.

This clone was observed a few times. The chain couples TRBV4-1 to TRBJ1-6; 11 bases align to TRBD1. CDR3 size: 13 residues. Germline CDR1 is MGHRA and CDR2 is YSYEKL. The V and J ends lost 8 bases and 8 bases, in that order; junction bases with no gene match: 2. The CDR3 region is CASGQGAHSPLHF. The CDR3 DNA follows: TGCGCCAGCGGACAGGGGGCTCATTCACCCCTCCACTTT.